The rows below give T cell receptor beta chains drawn from one sample of a study of cytomegalovirus exposure and HLA in healthy donors. Assay: immunoSEQ multiplex PCR; the TCRdb copy retains only in-frame clones and omits some. The sample shows 95,000 to 150,000 clones, 75% to 90% of them seen only once. The material sequenced was PBMCs. The receptor set was obtained from a man aged 25-45 years in good health and CMV-seropositive. Each CDR3 is given with its conserved first and last residue. D genes are given only for firm matches. Clone size is stated in some rows and not others, as once, few, many or a class when expanded.

CDR3 DNA: TGCGCCAGCAGCCAGGGACAGGGGGGCTATGGCTACACCTTC; CDR3 protein: CASSQGQGGYGYTF; V gene: TRBV5-1; D gene: TRBD1; J gene: TRBJ1-2; clone size: once
CDR3 DNA: TGTGCCAGCTCACCATTCGCGGGGGGGGAAGAGACCCAGTACTTC; CDR3 protein: CASSPFAGGEETQYF; V gene: TRBV18; D gene: TRBD2; J gene: TRBJ2-5; clone size: NA
CDR3 DNA: TGCGCCAGCAGCCCGTGGACAGGAAAGAACACTGAAGCTTTCTTT; CDR3 protein: CASSPWTGKNTEAFF; V gene: TRBV5-1; D gene: TRBD1; J gene: TRBJ1-1; clone size: NA
CDR3 DNA: TGTGCCAGCAGCCTTCCCCCCTCCTACAATGAGCAGTTCTTC; CDR3 protein: CASSLPPSYNEQFF; V gene: TRBV27; D gene: NA; J gene: TRBJ2-1; clone size: NA
CDR3 DNA: TGTGCCAGCAGCTTGATGACAGGGCGGCCAATTTACGAGCAGTACTTC; CDR3 protein: CASSLMTGRPIYEQYF; V gene: TRBV7-8; D gene: TRBD1; J gene: TRBJ2-7; clone size: NA
CDR3 DNA: TGTGCTAGTGACGCAGGGTCCCCCGGGAGGTACTTC; CDR3 protein: CASDAGSPGRYF; V gene: TRBV12-5; D gene: NA; J gene: TRBJ2-7; clone size: few
CDR3 DNA: TGTGCCAGCAGCCAACTCGACAGGGACAATTCACCCCTCCACTTT; CDR3 protein: CASSQLDRDNSPLHF; V gene: TRBV14; D gene: TRBD1; J gene: TRBJ1-6; clone size: NA
CDR3 DNA: TGTGCCAGCAGTTTACAAGGAGCTATAGCCAAAAACATTCAGTACTTC; CDR3 protein: CASSLQGAIAKNIQYF; V gene: TRBV27; D gene: NA; J gene: TRBJ2-4; clone size: NA
CDR3 DNA: TGTGCCAGCAGCTTCCGACAGGGTGGCATGAACACTGAAGCTTTCTTT; CDR3 protein: CASSFRQGGMNTEAFF; V gene: TRBV7-3; D gene: TRBD1; J gene: TRBJ1-1; clone size: NA
CDR3 DNA: TGTGCCAGCAGCTTGGACAGAGCTCTCTCTGAAGCTTTCTTT; CDR3 protein: CASSLDRALSEAFF; V gene: TRBV5-6; D gene: NA; J gene: TRBJ1-1; clone size: NA
CDR3 DNA: TGTGCCAGTAGCGCCGGGACAGGGGACTACGAGCAGTACTTC; CDR3 protein: CASSAGTGDYEQYF; V gene: TRBV19; D gene: TRBD1; J gene: TRBJ2-7; clone size: NA
CDR3 DNA: TGCGCCAGCAGCCAAGTTCTAGGGGGTGAAGCTTTCTTT; CDR3 protein: CASSQVLGGEAFF; V gene: TRBV4-1; D gene: NA; J gene: TRBJ1-1; clone size: NA
CDR3 DNA: TGTGCCACCAGCAGAGATCCCGGGATTAGCTGGTCTGAGCAGTTCTTC; CDR3 protein: CATSRDPGISWSEQFF; V gene: TRBV15; D gene: NA; J gene: TRBJ2-1; clone size: NA
CDR3 DNA: TGTGCCAGCAGAGAGGACAGTTCAGACTATGGCTACACCTTC; CDR3 protein: CASREDSSDYGYTF; V gene: TRBV2; D gene: NA; J gene: TRBJ1-2; clone size: NA
CDR3 DNA: TGCAGCGCCCGGGACAGGGGCGGCTATGGCTACACCTTC; CDR3 protein: CSARDRGGYGYTF; V gene: TRBV29-1; D gene: TRBD1; J gene: TRBJ1-2; clone size: NA
CDR3 DNA: TGTGCCAGCAGCTTAGGAGCAGGGCCCTCACCCCTCCACTTT; CDR3 protein: CASSLGAGPSPLHF; V gene: TRBV7-8; D gene: NA; J gene: TRBJ1-6; clone size: NA
CDR3 DNA: TGCGCCAGCAGTGCCGAACTAGCGGGGAACACAGATACGCAGTATTTT; CDR3 protein: CASSAELAGNTDTQYF; V gene: TRBV10-1; D gene: TRBD2; J gene: TRBJ2-3; clone size: NA
CDR3 DNA: TGTGCCAGCAGAACCGGGACAGGGTTTGAGACCCAGTACTTC; CDR3 protein: CASRTGTGFETQYF; V gene: TRBV2; D gene: TRBD1; J gene: TRBJ2-5; clone size: NA
CDR3 DNA: TGTGCCAGCAGCCCTCTAGGAGGAAACACCATATATTTT; CDR3 protein: CASSPLGGNTIYF; V gene: TRBV9; D gene: NA; J gene: TRBJ1-3; clone size: NA
CDR3 DNA: TGTGCCAGCAGACTCGGGACAGGGGTATTTAATGAGCAGTTCTTC; CDR3 protein: CASRLGTGVFNEQFF; V gene: TRBV7-3; D gene: TRBD1; J gene: TRBJ2-1; clone size: NA
CDR3 DNA: TGTGCCAGCTCACCAGCAGGGAGGAACAATCAGCCCCAGCATTTT; CDR3 protein: CASSPAGRNNQPQHF; V gene: TRBV18; D gene: NA; J gene: TRBJ1-5; clone size: once
CDR3 DNA: TGCAGCGTTGAATCAGGGCAAGAGACCCAGTACTTC; CDR3 protein: CSVESGQETQYF; V gene: TRBV29-1; D gene: NA; J gene: TRBJ2-5; clone size: few
CDR3 DNA: TGTGCCATCAGTGAGTCGAACCAGGGAAGTCTCTACGAGCAGTACTTC; CDR3 protein: CAISESNQGSLYEQYF; V gene: TRBV10-3; D gene: NA; J gene: TRBJ2-7; clone size: once
CDR3 DNA: TGTGCCAGCAGCTTAGCGGTGGGAGCGCAGTACTTC; CDR3 protein: CASSLAVGAQYF; V gene: TRBV7-9; D gene: NA; J gene: TRBJ2-7; clone size: NA
CDR3 DNA: TGTGCCAGCGGGATGGGCAGCGATGGCTACACCTTC; CDR3 protein: CASGMGSDGYTF; V gene: TRBV10-3; D gene: NA; J gene: TRBJ1-2; clone size: NA
CDR3 DNA: TGTGCCAGCAGTTTATCAGGGGCACAAGAGACCCAGTACTTC; CDR3 protein: CASSLSGAQETQYF; V gene: TRBV27; D gene: NA; J gene: TRBJ2-5; clone size: NA
CDR3 DNA: TGTGCCAGCAGTGAAAGTGGGCGTTATGGCTACACCTTC; CDR3 protein: CASSESGRYGYTF; V gene: TRBV6-1; D gene: NA; J gene: TRBJ1-2; clone size: NA
CDR3 DNA: TGTGCCAGCAGCGTAGCTTCAGGGGGCCGGGAGACCCAGTACTTC; CDR3 protein: CASSVASGGRETQYF; V gene: TRBV9; D gene: TRBD1; J gene: TRBJ2-5; clone size: few
CDR3 DNA: TGTGCCAGTAGCAGAGAACAGGGTGACTATGGCTACACCTTC; CDR3 protein: CASSREQGDYGYTF; V gene: TRBV19; D gene: NA; J gene: TRBJ1-2; clone size: NA
CDR3 DNA: TGTGCCAGCAGTGAAGCAGCGCCAGTCAATGAGCAGTTCTTC; CDR3 protein: CASSEAAPVNEQFF; V gene: TRBV6-1; D gene: NA; J gene: TRBJ2-1; clone size: NA
CDR3 DNA: TGTGCCAGTAGTATAGGCACTGGTAATCTGTTTTTT; CDR3 protein: CASSIGTGNLFF; V gene: TRBV19; D gene: NA; J gene: TRBJ1-4; clone size: NA
CDR3 DNA: TGTGCCAGCAGCTTAGTCCCCGGGACAAGTGAAGCTTTCTTT; CDR3 protein: CASSLVPGTSEAFF; V gene: TRBV7-9; D gene: NA; J gene: TRBJ1-1; clone size: NA
CDR3 DNA: TGTGCCTGGGAGGGACTAGCGGGGGCCGGGGCCCAGTACTTC; CDR3 protein: CAWEGLAGAGAQYF; V gene: TRBV30; D gene: TRBD2; J gene: TRBJ2-5; clone size: NA
CDR3 DNA: TGTGCCAGTCGGGACACGCTCAATCAGCCCCAGCATTTT; CDR3 protein: CASRDTLNQPQHF; V gene: TRBV19; D gene: NA; J gene: TRBJ1-5; clone size: once
CDR3 DNA: TGTGCCAGCAGTGAATATGGGCAGACTCAGGGTGGCTACACCTTC; CDR3 protein: CASSEYGQTQGGYTF; V gene: TRBV6-1; D gene: NA; J gene: TRBJ1-2; clone size: NA
CDR3 DNA: TGTGCCACCTATCGCGGGGCCGGGGCCCTAGGTGAGCAGTTCTTC; CDR3 protein: CATYRGAGALGEQFF; V gene: TRBV7-8; D gene: NA; J gene: TRBJ2-1; clone size: NA
CDR3 DNA: TGTGCCAGCAGCGCCTTTTATAGGGGAACTGGCGAGCAGTACTTC; CDR3 protein: CASSAFYRGTGEQYF; V gene: TRBV21-1; D gene: NA; J gene: TRBJ2-7; clone size: NA
CDR3 DNA: TGTGCCAGCAGTGAAACCCAGGGGTTGCAAGGAAACACCATATATTTT; CDR3 protein: CASSETQGLQGNTIYF; V gene: TRBV6-1; D gene: NA; J gene: TRBJ1-3; clone size: NA
CDR3 DNA: TGTGCCAGCAGCTTAGGAGGGGGGGCGTACGAGCAGTACTTC; CDR3 protein: CASSLGGGAYEQYF; V gene: TRBV11-2; D gene: NA; J gene: TRBJ2-7; clone size: NA
CDR3 DNA: TGTGCCAGCAGCGTAGGGCTAGAAGGTCTGGTAGAGACCCAGTACTTC; CDR3 protein: CASSVGLEGLVETQYF; V gene: TRBV9; D gene: NA; J gene: TRBJ2-5; clone size: NA
CDR3 DNA: TGTGCCAGCTCATACACTGAAGCTTTCTTT; CDR3 protein: CASSYTEAFF; V gene: TRBV28; D gene: NA; J gene: TRBJ1-1; clone size: NA